The 27 T cell receptor beta chains in this list originate from one sample, sequenced in a study of lymphopenia after photon versus proton radiotherapy. Using immunoSEQ multiplex PCR, the repertoire was profiled, and TCRdb retains in-frame clones only, with some absent. The sample lists approximately 45,000 clones, about 85% occurring once. This sample comprised peripheral blood, obtained from a patient treated with photon-based radiotherapy. These receptors all come from a man in his forties with gastric cancer.

The DNA of the CDR3 is TGCGCCAGCAGCTTACCGGGACAGGATAATGAAAAACTGTTTTTT. It is translated as CASSLPGQDNEKLFF. V is TRBV5-1 and J is TRBJ1-4, with 8 bases that match TRBD1. CDR3 size: 15 residues. Germline V CDR1 and CDR2: SGHRS, YFSETQ. V shed 2 bases and J 4 bases; nucleotides not matched to a gene: 4.

V usage is TRBV5-6 and J usage is TRBJ1-2, with TRBD1 identical over 9 bases. CDR3 length equals 15 residues. Trimming took 4 bases from V and 5 from J; bases not matched to a gene: 9. In germline, CDR1 is SGHDT, CDR2 YYEEEE. The CDR3, as DNA: TGTGCCAGCAGCGGGGCGACAGGGGGGTTTTATGGCTACACCTTC. Translation gives CASSGATGGFYGYTF.

The chain is built from TRBV5-4 and TRBJ1-4, with D possibly matching TRBD1 (6 bases). Germline loops: CDR1 SGHNT, CDR2 YYREEE (reference sequence). V was trimmed by 4 bases and J by 7 bases, leaving 20 bases between them. The CDR3 runs to 16 residues. CDR3 nucleotides: TGTGCCAGCAGCCGCGCACAGGGATCTACGAGTGAAAAACTGTTTTTT. This gives the protein CASSRAQGSTSEKLFF.

J is TRBJ1-5 and V is TRBV19; 12 bases line up with TRBD1. The CDR3 contains 15 residues. Per the germline V gene, CDR1 is LNHDA and CDR2 is SQIVND (reference sequence). Trimming cost V 7 bases and J 6 bases; bases outside gene matches: 7. CDR3 DNA: TGTGCCAGTACCTCGGGACAGGGGGCATCTCAGCCCCAGCATTTT. This translates into CASTSGQGASQPQHF.

This chain connects TRBV30 to TRBJ1-6; 12 bases map to TRBD1. The germline V gene encodes CDR1 GTSNPN and CDR2 SVGIG (reference sequence). The CDR3 totals 13 residues. J was trimmed by 11 bases and V by 2 bases; bases with no gene match: 1. The CDR3 sequence is CAWSRDRGPPLHF. The CDR3 DNA follows: TGTGCCTGGAGTAGGGACAGGGGGCCACCCCTCCACTTT.

The chain joins TRBV7-8 to TRBJ2-7, with 8 bases that match TRBD1. V lost 5 bases, J lost 2 bases, and 8 bases stayed unmatched. The CDR3 length is 15 residues. CDR1 and CDR2 from the germline V gene are SGHVS and FQNEAQ. This CDR3 is CASSDRTGYAYEQYF. CDR3 coding DNA: TGTGCCAGCAGCGACCGGACAGGGTATGCCTACGAGCAGTACTTC.

The CDR3 sequence: CAWSVLSGGANEQFF. In DNA form, the CDR3 reads TGTGCCTGGAGTGTACTTAGCGGGGGGGCCAATGAGCAGTTCTTC. The chain couples TRBV30 to TRBJ2-1, with 11 bases matching TRBD2. V trimming: 0 bases; J trimming: 6 bases; junction bases outside the gene matches: 4. The germline V gene has CDR1 GTSNPN and CDR2 SVGIG (reference sequence). The length of the CDR3 is 15 residues.

This clone was counted between two and nine times. The chain recombines TRBV15 with TRBJ2-3, with D possibly matching TRBD2 (7 bases). Trimming shortened V by 10 bases and J by 4 bases, and 15 bases separated the two germline ends. CDR3 length: 13 amino acids. Germline CDR1 LNHNV, CDR2 YYDKDF (reference sequence). The CDR3 DNA follows: TGTGCCAGCCGGGGGGCGGTCGCAGATACGCAGTATTTT. Its translation is CASRGAVADTQYF. Together with reference TRBV15 and TRBJ2-3, the CDR3 gives the full variable domain: DAMVIQNPRYQVTQFGKPVTLSCSQTLNHNVMYWYQQKSSQAPKLLFHYYDKDFNNEADTPDNFQSRRPNTSFCFLDIRSPGLGDTAMYLCASRGAVADTQYFGPGTRLTVL.

This clone was picked up one time. The CDR3 DNA reads TGTGCCAGCAGCTTATTTGGGGGGCCTAATGAAAAACTGTTTTTT. Translating gives CASSLFGGPNEKLFF. The rearrangement uses TRBV11-2 and TRBJ1-4; possibly TRBD1 for D (6 bases). The CDR3 loop spans 15 amino acids. Germline CDR1 SGHAT, CDR2 FQNNGV. The V gene lost 2 bases and the J gene lost 3 bases, with 10 bases spanning the gap.

The V gene is TRBV7-6, the J gene TRBJ1-1; perhaps TRBD1 as D (5 bases). CDR1 and CDR2 (germline): SGHVS, FNYEAQ. This CDR3 comprises 18 residues. V lost 1 base, J lost 3 bases, and 21 bases lay in between. In DNA, the CDR3 is TGTGCCAGCAGCTTAGACTTTCTGGGACCGCACGAGGACACTGAAGCTTTCTTT. Translated: CASSLDFLGPHEDTEAFF.

The CDR3 sequence: CASSGLAGTDTQYF. The CDR3 nucleotides read TGTGCCAGCTCAGGCCTAGCGGGGACAGATACGCAGTATTTT. The chain carries TRBV18 and TRBJ2-3, with 9 bases matching TRBD2. Trimming at V came to 5 bases and at J to 3 bases, leaving 3 bases not matched to a gene. The CDR3 is 14 residues long. Germline V gives CDR1 KGHSH, CDR2 LQKENI.

This chain uses TRBV18 with TRBJ1-1; 7 bases fit TRBD1. The germline V gene has CDR1 KGHSH and CDR2 LQKENI. The CDR3 runs to 14 residues. The V gene end was trimmed by 6 bases and the J gene end by 5 bases; junction bases not matched to a gene: 9. This chain's CDR3 is CASSPRQGITEAFF. CDR3 in DNA: TGTGCCAGCTCGCCCCGACAGGGTATAACTGAAGCTTTCTTT.

The chain carries TRBV5-6 and TRBJ1-6; D gene ambiguous. This CDR3 has 16 amino acids. V dropped 2 bases and J dropped 5 bases, with 14 bases sitting between them. CDR1 SGHDT and CDR2 YYEEEE come from the germline V gene. The DNA for the CDR3 is TGTGCCAGCAGCTTACGCCTAGGGAGTGATAATTCACCCCTCCACTTT. It specifies CASSLRLGSDNSPLHF.

V usage is TRBV7-2 and J usage is TRBJ2-1; D possibly corresponds to TRBD1 (5 bases). The length of the CDR3 is 13 residues. From germline, CDR1 is SGHTA and CDR2 FQGNSA. Trimming removed 4 bases at V and 12 bases at J, with 16 bases between. CDR3 bases: TGTGCCAGCAGCTCCCTTCAGGGATCCGGGCAGTTCTTC. Protein product: CASSSLQGSGQFF.

V usage is TRBV6-5 and J usage is TRBJ2-2; 7 bases are shared with TRBD2. The CDR3 totals 16 residues. CDR1 MNHEY and CDR2 SVGAGI come from the germline V gene. With V trimmed by 2 bases and J by 7 bases, 10 bases remained unmatched. The DNA for the CDR3 is TGTGCCAGCAGTTACGGAGCCGGCGGGGGAGGCGGGGAGCTGTTTTTT. Translated, it gives CASSYGAGGGGGELFF.

CDR3 sequence: CSVSGGANVLTF. The CDR3 DNA reads as TGCAGCGTCTCCGGGGGGGCCAACGTCCTGACTTTC. The chain has TRBV29-1 and TRBJ2-6, with D uncertain. Germline CDR1 reads SQVTM; CDR2 reads ANQGSEA. Trimming shortened V by 6 bases and J by 4 bases, and 7 bases separated the two germline ends. This CDR3 comprises 12 residues. The full variable domain, completed using reference TRBV29-1 and TRBJ2-6, is SAVISQKPSRDICQRGTSLTIQCQVDSQVTMMFWYRQQPGQSLTLIATANQGSEATYESGFVIDKFPISRPNLTFSTLTVSNMSPEDSSIYLCSVSGGANVLTFGAGSRLTVL.

Only a few counts were recorded for this clone. A read error may produce the germline difference seen at one junction end. This chain links TRBV7-7 with TRBJ2-2, with TRBD1 matching over 8 bases. The CDR3 has 14 residues. Per the germline V gene, CDR1 is SSHAT and CDR2 is FNYEAQ (reference sequence). The CDR3 DNA reads as TGTGCTAGCAGCTTAGCACAGGGGGCCGGGGAGCTGTTTTTT. Translated, it gives CASSLAQGAGELFF.

V usage is TRBV9 and J usage is TRBJ2-7, with D possibly TRBD1 on 6 matching bases. There are 14 residues in the CDR3. V was clipped by 0 bases and J by 6 bases, with 13 bases between them. The germline gives CDR1 SGDLS, CDR2 YYNGEE. The CDR3 protein is CASSVDPDSREQYF. For the CDR3, the DNA is TGTGCCAGCAGCGTAGACCCGGACAGCCGCGAGCAGTACTTC.

The chain recombines TRBV2 with TRBJ2-4; TRBD1 aligns across 12 bases. The CDR3 consists of 18 residues. Trimming took 6 bases from V and 1 from J; bases not matched to a gene: 10. Germline V gene data show CDR1 as SNHLY and CDR2 as FYNNEI. CDR3 protein: CASRDGTGGGMAKNIQYF. The CDR3, as DNA: TGTGCCAGCAGGGACGGGACAGGGGGCGGGATGGCCAAAAACATTCAGTACTTC.

The V and J genes are TRBV6-1 and TRBJ1-2; 9 bases align to TRBD1. V lost 3 bases to trimming and J lost 4 bases; unmatched junction nucleotides: 12. The CDR3 spans 17 residues. Germline V gene data show CDR1 as MNHNS and CDR2 as SASEGT. CDR3 in amino acids: CASSDSGTGFGSYGYTF. The CDR3 nucleotides read TGTGCCAGCAGTGATTCCGGGACAGGGTTTGGAAGCTATGGCTACACCTTC.

The chain joins TRBV18 to TRBJ1-1, with a possible D match to TRBD1 (6 bases). The V gene's germline CDR1 is KGHSH and CDR2 LQKENI. The CDR3 contains 16 residues. V shed 6 bases and J shed 1 base, with 18 bases lying between them. The CDR3 region is CASSTSPQGTNTEAFF. In DNA form, the CDR3 reads TGTGCCAGCTCCACATCACCCCAGGGGACGAACACTGAAGCTTTCTTT.

The V and J genes are TRBV12-5 and TRBJ2-6; possibly TRBD1 for D (5 bases). V was clipped by 0 bases and J by 4 bases, with 13 bases between them. The CDR3 is 17 amino acids. Germline CDR1 and CDR2: LGHNT and FRNRAP. In DNA, the CDR3 is TGTGCTAGTGGTTTGGTACCAGGGATTGCGGGGGCCAACGTCCTGACTTTC. Its protein product is CASGLVPGIAGANVLTF.

The chain has TRBV25-1 and TRBJ2-3; 8 bases align to TRBD1. The germline V gene encodes CDR1 MGHDK and CDR2 SYGVNS. V shed 3 bases and J 6 bases; nucleotides not matched to a gene: 8. The CDR3 runs to 15 residues. The CDR3 DNA follows: TGTGCCAGCAGTGACATAAGGACAGGGCGGGATACGCAGTATTTT. Protein product: CASSDIRTGRDTQYF.

The chain links TRBV4-1 to TRBJ2-5; 7 nucleotides align to TRBD1. V shed 3 bases, J shed 1 base, and the junction held 2 bases outside the gene matches. The V gene's germline CDR1 is MGHRA and CDR2 YSYEKL. The CDR3 has 14 residues. The CDR3 bases are TGCGCCAGCAGCCAGACAGGGCCCCAAGAGACCCAGTACTTC. This codes for CASSQTGPQETQYF.

The chain carries TRBV7-9 and TRBJ1-1; possible D gene TRBD1, 5 bases. The CDR3 covers 19 residues. V lost 5 bases and J 6 bases, leaving 31 bases between the germline ends. Per germline, CDR1 SEHNR and CDR2 FQNEAQ (reference sequence). The CDR3 nucleotides read TGTGCCAGCAGCCCCCCTCCCGGGACCGGCTTTGGGTTTTCAGCTGAAGCTTTCTTT. Its protein product is CASSPPPGTGFGFSAEAFF.

The CDR3 DNA sequence: TGTGCCTGGAGCGCCCCGGGACAGGGGGACGAGCAGTACTTC. It codes for CAWSAPGQGDEQYF. This chain joins TRBV30 and TRBJ2-7; 11 bases line up with TRBD1. Germline values: CDR1 GTSNPN, CDR2 SVGIG (reference sequence). The CDR3 extends over 14 amino acids. Losses at the gene ends were 3 bases for V and 5 bases for J; bases not matched to a gene: 6.

This clone showed up just once. The chain couples TRBV25-1 to TRBJ1-5, with D perhaps matching TRBD1 (5 bases). The CDR3 is 13 residues long. The V end was cut by 6 bases, the J end by 2 bases, with 8 bases between. Germline V gene lookup returns CDR1 MGHDK and CDR2 SYGVNS. In DNA form, the CDR3 reads TGTGCCAGCAGCCAGGGAGGCAATCAGCCCCAGCATTTT. The encoded protein is CASSQGGNQPQHF.